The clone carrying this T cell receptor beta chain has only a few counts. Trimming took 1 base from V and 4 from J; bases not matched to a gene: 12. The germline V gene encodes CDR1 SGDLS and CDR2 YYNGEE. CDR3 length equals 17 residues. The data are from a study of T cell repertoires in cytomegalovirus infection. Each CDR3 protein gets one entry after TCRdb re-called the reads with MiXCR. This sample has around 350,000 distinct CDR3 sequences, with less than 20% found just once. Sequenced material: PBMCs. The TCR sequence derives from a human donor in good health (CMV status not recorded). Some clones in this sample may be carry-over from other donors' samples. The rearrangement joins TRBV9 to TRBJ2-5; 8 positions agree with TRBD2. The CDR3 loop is CASSVNPTGGWGETQYF. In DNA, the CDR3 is TGTGCCAGCAGCGTAAACCCAACGGGAGGGTGGGGAGAGACCCAGTACTTC.